The sequence of this TCR beta chain was determined in a study of regulatory T cells in long-lasting Graves disease (dated by TCRdb to about 2021). Describing the broader study: Persistent Graves' disease was defined as antithyroid drug treatment for over 5 years with persistently positive TSH receptor autoantibodies. Peripheral blood TCR sequencing and RNA sequencing compared persistent Graves' disease patients with newly diagnosed Graves' disease patients. The study was conducted in China and was registered as a clinical trial. A total of roughly 35 samples underwent TCR sequencing, from around 13 patients with persistent Graves' disease and 20 or so patients with newly diagnosed Graves' disease. Antithyroid drugs had been taken for approximately 10 years on average by persistent Graves' disease patients in the clinical cohort. Beyond this particular receptor, the publication reports: Compared with newly diagnosed patients, persistent Graves' disease patients had lower TCR Shannon entropy and fewer highly expanded clones, which suggests clonal expansion. The small sample size was acknowledged by the authors as a limitation that may reduce accuracy. Sequencing and analysis were limited to the TCR beta chain. Preferential use of TRBV28, TRBJ1-2 and TRBJ2-5 was observed in persistent disease, whereas TRBV20-1 and TRBJ2-1 were favored in newly diagnosed disease. Peripheral blood alone was examined, since thyroid tissue, which constituted the primary lesion, could not be accessed. Persistent patients shared more public clonotypes among themselves (under 3,000) than newly diagnosed patients did (more than 850).

Receptor amplification or capture employed multiplex PCR. Instrument used: Illumina HiSeq 4000. To build TCR beta libraries, CDR3 regions were amplified by Arm-PCR using iRepertoire HTBI primers. PCR products were gel purified before sequencing. Per the original workflow: Gene usage analysis of CDR3 amino acid clonotypes used the approximately 62 TRBV and 12 to 15 TRBJ segments found across samples. COPE and FqMerger were used to merge filtered high-quality paired reads into contigs. BLAST was used to align contigs to the IMGT TRBV, TRBD and TRBJ reference genes, and CDR3 was defined following IMGT. Clonotypes above 0.1% frequency were classified as highly expanded clones. Shannon entropy served as the measure of repertoire diversity, while the Gini coefficient captured V-J evenness. Clonotypes shared by more than one individual were considered public. TCRdb trimmed public reads at Q25 via fastp, called clones via MiXCR and kept in-frame beta chains. All rows with the same CDR3 protein become a single entry with the most common DNA and genes. TCRdb, rather than the study authors, made the V and J calls. The table for this sample lists about 460,000 distinct CDR3 sequences; around a fifth of them were counted only once. Together, the top ten hold roughly 13% of the sample.

As to this clonotype: Its antigen is currently not known. Qualities for individual bases were not recorded, and no much larger clone is one base off.

The time point label of this sample denotes: persistent/refractory GD, antithyroid drugs over 5 years with positive TRAb. For both TCR sequencing and RNA sequencing, RNA was extracted from PBMCs in TRIzol. The diagnosis of Graves' disease was made according to American Thyroid Association guidelines. The patients came from an endocrinology department in Xi'an, China. Each patient gave approximately 10 milliliters of peripheral blood, collected in an EDTA anticoagulant tube. Ficoll Paque Plus density gradient separation was used to isolate PBMCs, and no further T cell sorting was performed. An Agilent 2100 Bioanalyzer and agarose gel were used to check RNA quality, and a NanoDrop 2000 was used to measure RNA concentration. The CDR3, cysteine through phenylalanine, is 20 amino acids long. The sequence is cut down to CDR3 DNA, 60 bases in frame from base 1. CDR1 and CDR2 are drawn from the germline V gene (reference sequence): LGHDT, YNNKEL. V is pared back by 0 bases and J by 2 bases, with 26 bases lying between the germline termini.

The starting material was peripheral blood mononuclear cells (PBMCs), obtained when the disease was refractory, from a patient treated with antithyroid drugs. This sequence originates from a female donor with Graves disease. The sequence joins TRBV3-1 to TRBJ2-7; possibly the D gene is TRBD2, per 5 matching bases. Here the CDR3 is given as CASSQESPQVEGGRPYEQYF. The base sequence is TGTGCCAGCAGCCAAGAGTCCCCCCAAGTAGAGGGTGGAAGACCCTACGAGCAGTACTTC.